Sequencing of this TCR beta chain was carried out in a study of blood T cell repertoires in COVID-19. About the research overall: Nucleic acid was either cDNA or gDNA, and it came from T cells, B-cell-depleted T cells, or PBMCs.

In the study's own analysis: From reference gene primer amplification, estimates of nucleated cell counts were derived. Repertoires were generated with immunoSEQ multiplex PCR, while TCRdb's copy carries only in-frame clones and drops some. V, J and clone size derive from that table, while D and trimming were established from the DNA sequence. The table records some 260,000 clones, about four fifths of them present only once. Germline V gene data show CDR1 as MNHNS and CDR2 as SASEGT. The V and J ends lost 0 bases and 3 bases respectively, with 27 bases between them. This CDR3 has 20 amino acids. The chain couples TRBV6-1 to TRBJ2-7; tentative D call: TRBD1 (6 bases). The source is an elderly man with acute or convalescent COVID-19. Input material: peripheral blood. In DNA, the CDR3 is TGTGCCAGCAGTGAAGCCTTAGTCCGGGACAAGAGGGACCCAATCTACGAGCAGTACTTC. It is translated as CASSEALVRDKRDPIYEQYF.